Below, one TCR beta chain is given with its context. After extraction with the RNeasy kit, roughly 0.5 to 1 ug of the RNA was reverse transcribed using random hexamers. TCR beta CDR3 was amplified by immunoSEQ covering 54 Vbeta and 13 Jbeta. TCRdb independently ran MiXCR on the immunoSEQ multiplex PCR reads; one entry per CDR3 protein. The table has 55,000 to 85,000 distinct CDR3 sequences, nearly 96% seen once. Negative isolation yielded the CD8+ and CD4+ T cells, while FACS enriched the TEMRA cells. The data are from a study of CD8 T cells in Susac syndrome. Sample: CD4+ T cells from PBMCs. This TCR was sampled from a human donor with multiple sclerosis.

CDR3 sequence reads: CSASAATGPSYNEQFF. As DNA, the CDR3 is TGCAGTGCTAGCGCGGCTACAGGGCCCTCCTACAATGAGCAGTTCTTC. V gene TRBV20-1 combines with J gene TRBJ2-1; D is possibly TRBD1 (6 bases). Germline V lookup: CDR1 DFQATT, CDR2 SNEGSKA (reference sequence). V lost 3 bases and J 0 bases, leaving 15 bases between the germline ends. The CDR3 runs to 16 residues.